Presented here are 21 T cell receptor beta chains from one specimen sequenced in a study of CD8+CD57+ T cells in acquired aplastic anemia. Genomic DNA acted as the template from which TCR beta VDJ combination and CDR3 sequence profiling were carried out. TCRdb recomputed calls from the reads with MiXCR, one row per CDR3 protein. The table records 260,000 or so distinct CDR3 sequences, 47% of them present only once. Flow cytometry had shown expanded CD8+CD57+ cells in the patients chosen for sequencing. The sequenced sample was sorted CD4+, CD8+, or CD8+CD57+ T cells (not recorded which) from PBMCs. These receptor sequences come from a human donor with aplastic anemia.

The sample holds one count of this clonotype. The genes are TRBV4-1 and TRBJ2-3, with 13 nucleotides matching TRBD2. Trimming removed 1 base from V and 5 bases from J; junction bases left unmatched: 0. CDR3 length: 15 residues. Germline V gene lookup returns CDR1 MGHRA and CDR2 YSYEKL. The CDR3 DNA follows: TGCGCCAGCAGCCAAGGACTAGCGGGAGGAGATACGCAGTATTTT. It codes for CASSQGLAGGDTQYF.

V and J are TRBV2 and TRBJ1-1; D is possibly TRBD1 (6 bases). CDR1 and CDR2 from the germline V gene are SNHLY and FYNNEI. The CDR3 extends over 15 amino acids. V lost 6 bases and J lost 1, with 15 bases in between. As DNA, the CDR3 is TGTGCCAGCAGGGGCAGGGGTTTGTCGAACACTGAAGCTTTCTTT. It is translated as CASRGRGLSNTEAFF.

The chain links TRBV2 to TRBJ1-1; D is ambiguous. CDR3 size: 13 residues. V lost 8 bases and J 1 base, leaving 11 bases between the germline ends. Germline loops: CDR1 SNHLY, CDR2 FYNNEI. Here the CDR3 reads CASLFGRNTEAFF. The CDR3 DNA is TGTGCCAGCTTGTTCGGGAGGAACACTGAAGCTTTCTTT. Filled out from reference TRBV2 and TRBJ1-1, the complete variable domain reads EPEVTQTPSHQVTQMGQEVILRCVPISNHLYFYWYRQILGQKVEFLVSFYNNEISEKSEIFDDQFSVERPDGSNFTLKIRSTKLEDSAMYFCASLFGRNTEAFFGQGTRLTVV.

This clonotype was recorded at least ten times. The chain has TRBV5-6 and TRBJ2-3, with D possibly matching TRBD2 (5 bases). Trimming took 4 bases from V and 2 from J, leaving 17 bases between them. The CDR3 extends over 16 amino acids. Germline CDR1 is SGHDT and CDR2 is YYEEEE. CDR3 nucleotides: TGTGCCAGCAGCCTGGTGGAGGTCTACGACACAGATACGCAGTATTTT. Translated, it gives CASSLVEVYDTDTQYF.

This clonotype appeared a few times. The chain couples TRBV27 to TRBJ1-1; TRBD1 aligns across 7 bases. Germline V CDR1 and CDR2: MNHEY, SMNVEV (reference sequence). The J segment lost 1 base and the V segment lost 1 base, leaving 0 bases of the junction unmatched. The CDR3 covers 14 residues. For the CDR3, the DNA is TGTGCCAGCAGTTTATACAGGGGGAACACTGAAGCTTTCTTT. Its translation is CASSLYRGNTEAFF.

V is TRBV20-1 and J is TRBJ2-1; D gene unclear. V was cut by 6 bases and J by 5 bases, with 20 bases left in between. Germline V gives CDR1 DFQATT, CDR2 SNEGSKA (reference sequence). CDR3 length: 15 amino acids. For the CDR3, the DNA is TGCAGTGCCCCGCAACTCGGACGACTTGACAATGAGCAGTTCTTC. Amino acid sequence: CSAPQLGRLDNEQFF.

The chain carries TRBV19 and TRBJ2-5, with TRBD1 identical over 10 bases. In germline, CDR1 is LNHDA, CDR2 SQIVND (reference sequence). This CDR3 contains 15 residues. The V segment lost 6 bases and the J segment 2 bases; nucleotides outside the gene matches: 6. The CDR3, as DNA: TGTGCCAGTAGCAAGCCGGGACAGGGGCAAGAGACCCAGTACTTC. Protein product: CASSKPGQGQETQYF.

This clonotype was seen more than once but under ten times. It is unclear where the CDR3 begins or ends on the DNA, so no DNA is shown, and the CDR3 is as TCRdb lists it. The genes are TRBV2 and TRBJ1-5; the table's D call TRBD1 went unverified against the DNA. The CDR3 is 18 amino acids long, termini counted. The germline gives CDR1 SNHLY, CDR2 FYNNEI. Here the CDR3 reads CASSLLRAVLRAGQPQHF.

This clonotype was picked up many times. The chain uses TRBV6-6 and TRBJ2-2, with unresolved D. This CDR3 region has 14 residues. Germline CDR1 reads MNHNY; CDR2 reads SVGAGI (reference sequence). V lost 0 bases, J lost 6 bases, and 8 bases lay in between. CDR3 amino acids: CASSYSIPSGELFF. CDR3 DNA: TGTGCCAGCAGTTACTCGATTCCGTCCGGGGAGCTGTTTTTT.

The CDR3 loop reads CASSLIGTGGLFTDTQYF. Here the CDR3 DNA reads TGTGCCAGCAGCCTCATCGGGACGGGGGGGCTTTTCACAGATACGCAGTATTTT. The chain combines TRBV7-2 with TRBJ2-3, with 8 bases that match TRBD2. Germline V gene sequence: CDR1 SGHTA, CDR2 FQGNSA. There are 18 residues in the CDR3. With 5 bases clipped from V and 2 bases from J, the junction kept 15 bases outside the gene matches.

This clonotype was recorded many times. V and J are TRBV4-1 and TRBJ2-3; D call uncertain. The ends were cut back, 1 base at V and 0 bases at J, with 2 bases in the middle. The CDR3 runs 13 residues. CDR1 is MGHRA, CDR2 YSYEKL, per germline. CDR3 region: CASSQGSTDTQYF. CDR3 DNA sequence: TGCGCCAGCAGCCAAGGTAGCACAGATACGCAGTATTTT.

This clonotype was counted only a few times. J is TRBJ2-7 and V is TRBV20-1, with D tentatively TRBD2 (6 bases). The length of the CDR3 is 16 residues. Germline lookup yields CDR1 DFQATT and CDR2 SNEGSKA (reference sequence). V was shortened by 1 base and J by 6 bases, with 22 bases between the two germline ends. CDR3 bases: TGCAGTGCTAGAGGGGGTCTGACGGGAGATTCGGGCGAGCAGTACTTC. Its translation: CSARGGLTGDSGEQYF.

This sequence joins TRBV7-8 and TRBJ1-1; D is uncertain. Trimming removed 5 bases from V and 4 bases from J, with 11 bases in between. This CDR3 is built from 13 residues. Germline V gene data show CDR1 as SGHVS and CDR2 as FQNEAQ. The CDR3 DNA is TGTGCCAGCAGCCAGCAGTCGGTCACTGAAGCTTTCTTT. It is translated as CASSQQSVTEAFF.

A word on this clonotype: One end of the junction does not line up with germline, which may come from a read error. The chain couples TRBV6-4 to TRBJ1-2, with a weak D call TRBD1 (5 bases). CDR3 length equals 15 residues. Germline CDR1 MRHNA, CDR2 SNTAGT. The CDR3 reads CASSDYIQGDYGHTF. DNA for the CDR3: TGTGCCAGCAGTGACTACATACAAGGGGACTATGGCCACACCTTC.

In this sample, this clonotype turned up many times. The CDR3 DNA sequence: TGTGCCAGCAGCGCCGGACAGGGGCAGGGTTTCTTT. Protein: CASSAGQGQGFF. The genes are TRBV9 and TRBJ1-1, with 9 bases matching TRBD1. Per the germline V gene, CDR1 is SGDLS and CDR2 is YYNGEE. The CDR3 consists of 12 residues. J was trimmed by 13 bases and V by 3 bases; bases with no gene match: 7.

This clonotype was found many times. This chain links TRBV7-6 with TRBJ2-7, with 11 positions matching TRBD1. Germline V lookup: CDR1 SGHVS, CDR2 FNYEAQ. The CDR3 length is 17 residues. Trimming at V came to 5 bases and at J to 5 bases, leaving 14 bases not matched to a gene. The CDR3 DNA follows: TGTGCCAGCAGCAGGGACAGGGGGTTTGGGGGCGGTGACGAGCAGTACTTC. It yields the protein CASSRDRGFGGGDEQYF.

This clonotype was counted many times. The genes are TRBV20-1 and TRBJ1-1; 7 bases align to TRBD1. The CDR3 is made up of 19 amino acids. Germline V lookup: CDR1 DFQATT, CDR2 SNEGSKA (reference sequence). The trim removed 0 bases at V and 6 bases at J, leaving 22 bases unmatched. The CDR3 reads CSARDDVHGTASEIAEAFF. In nucleotides, the CDR3 is TGCAGTGCTAGAGACGACGTACACGGGACAGCGTCTGAGATCGCTGAAGCTTTCTTT.

The chain employs TRBV20-1 and TRBJ2-1; 15 bases are shared with TRBD2. Germline V gene data show CDR1 as DFQATT and CDR2 as SNEGSKA (reference sequence). Trimming removed 1 base from V and 2 bases from J; junction bases left unmatched: 0. The CDR3 extends over 16 amino acids. CDR3 sequence reads: CSARGTSGGAYNEQFF. Here the CDR3 DNA reads TGCAGTGCTAGAGGGACTAGCGGGGGGGCCTACAATGAGCAGTTCTTC.

This clonotype occurred a few times. This sequence joins TRBV7-9 and TRBJ1-4; D is ambiguous. Germline values: CDR1 SEHNR, CDR2 FQNEAQ (reference sequence). Trimming took 1 base from V and 5 from J, leaving 17 bases between them. CDR3 length: 17 amino acids. DNA for the CDR3: TGTGCCAGCAGCTTAGATTCGGACGGGCCTCGGAATGAAAAACTGTTTTTT. Amino acids: CASSLDSDGPRNEKLFF.

The chain uses TRBV15 and TRBJ1-1; TRBD1 aligns across 9 bases. The CDR3 sequence is 15 residues long. V lost 4 bases to trimming and J lost 0 bases; unmatched junction nucleotides: 3. Germline V gene lookup returns CDR1 LNHNV and CDR2 YYDKDF (reference sequence). CDR3 DNA sequence: TGTGCCACCAGCACTGGGACAGGGTTGAACACTGAAGCTTTCTTT. This translates into CATSTGTGLNTEAFF.

A remark on this clonotype: Sequence at one end of the junction differs from germline and may be a read error. The rearrangement links TRBV2 to TRBJ2-3; TRBD2 is a possible D gene (5 bases). This CDR3 is built from 15 residues. Germline V CDR1 and CDR2: SNHLY, FYNNEI. CDR3 protein: CASRANGPSTDTQYF. CDR3 DNA sequence: TGTGCCAGCAGGGCTAACGGCCCTAGCACGGATACGCAGTATTTT.